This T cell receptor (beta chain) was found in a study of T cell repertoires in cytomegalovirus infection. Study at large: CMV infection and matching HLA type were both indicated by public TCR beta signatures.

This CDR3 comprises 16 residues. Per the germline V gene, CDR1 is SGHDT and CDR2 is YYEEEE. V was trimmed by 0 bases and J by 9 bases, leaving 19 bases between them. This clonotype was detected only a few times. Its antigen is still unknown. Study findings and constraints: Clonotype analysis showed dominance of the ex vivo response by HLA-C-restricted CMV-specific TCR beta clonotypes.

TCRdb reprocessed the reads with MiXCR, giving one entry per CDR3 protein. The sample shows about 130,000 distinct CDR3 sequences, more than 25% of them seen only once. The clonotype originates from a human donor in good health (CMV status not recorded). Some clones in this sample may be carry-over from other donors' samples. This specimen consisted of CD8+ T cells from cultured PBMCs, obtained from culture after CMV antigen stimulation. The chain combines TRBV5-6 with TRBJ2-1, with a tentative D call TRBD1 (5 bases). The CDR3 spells CASSLGDRFGVGEQFF. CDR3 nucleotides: TGTGCCAGCAGCTTGGGTGACAGATTTGGTGTCGGTGAGCAGTTCTTC.